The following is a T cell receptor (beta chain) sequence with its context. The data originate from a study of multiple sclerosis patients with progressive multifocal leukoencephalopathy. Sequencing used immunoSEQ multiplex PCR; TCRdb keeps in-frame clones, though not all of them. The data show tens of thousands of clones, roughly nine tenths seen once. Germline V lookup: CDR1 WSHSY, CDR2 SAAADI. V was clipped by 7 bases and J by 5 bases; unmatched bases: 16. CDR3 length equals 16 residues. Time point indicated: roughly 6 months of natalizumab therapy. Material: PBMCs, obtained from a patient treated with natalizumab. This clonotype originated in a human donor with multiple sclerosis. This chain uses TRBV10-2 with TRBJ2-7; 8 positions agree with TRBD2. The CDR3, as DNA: TGCGCCAGCACGATTCGAGCGGGAGAGACCCGGCACGAGCAGTACTTC. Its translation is CASTIRAGETRHEQYF.